A single sample gave rise to the 3 T cell receptor beta chains below, sequenced in a study of shared clonotypes between healthy human individuals. Clones were read by immunoSEQ multiplex PCR, and TCRdb kept only the in-frame ones, dropping some. The sample lists about half a million clones; 70% to 80% were seen once. Material: PBMCs. These receptors were collected from a woman aged 40 to 50 in good health. Some clones in this sample may be carry-over from other donors' samples.

CDR3: CASSVDGPNNEQFF. CDR3 bases: TGTGCCAGCAGTGTAGACGGACCAAACAATGAGCAGTTCTTC. The rearrangement joins TRBV6-4 to TRBJ2-1; no firm D call. The germline CDR1 and CDR2 sequences are MRHNA and SNTAGT. With 4 bases removed from V and 5 bases from J, the gap between germline ends came to 12 bases. The CDR3 contains 14 residues.

CDR3 residues: CASSDKSTGELFF. CDR3 DNA sequence: TGTGCCAGCAGTGACAAAAGCACCGGGGAGCTGTTTTTT. The V gene is TRBV2, the J gene TRBJ2-2; D unresolved. V lost 3 bases and J 4 bases, leaving 6 bases between the germline ends. Germline lookup yields CDR1 SNHLY and CDR2 FYNNEI. The CDR3 totals 13 residues. Complete variable domain (other parts from reference TRBV2 and TRBJ2-2): EPEVTQTPSHQVTQMGQEVILRCVPISNHLYFYWYRQILGQKVEFLVSFYNNEISEKSEIFDDQFSVERPDGSNFTLKIRSTKLEDSAMYFCASSDKSTGELFFGEGSRLTVL.

The chain has TRBV18 and TRBJ1-1; TRBD1 matches 8 bases. V gave up 0 bases and J gave up 3 bases; unmatched junction bases: 3. The CDR3 consists of 15 residues. CDR1 and CDR2 from the germline V gene are KGHSH and LQKENI. DNA of the CDR3: TGTGCCAGCTCACCACCGAACAGGGGGGACACTGAAGCTTTCTTT. Protein sequence: CASSPPNRGDTEAFF.